This T cell receptor beta chain was captured in a study of T cell responses to AZD1222 COVID-19 vaccine (dated by TCRdb to about 2021). About the study as a whole: AZD1222 recipients given second doses at about 4 weeks or at about 12 weeks were pooled, since spike-specific TCR depth and breadth were not found to differ between the two schedules. Trial participants were enrolled by age into 18-55, 56-69 and 70-plus year subgroups, with about 150, 28 and 57 TCR-sequenced participants respectively. A total of 233 trial participants underwent TCR sequencing, of whom some 200 had received two doses of AZD1222 and some 26 had received two doses of the MenACWY control vaccine.

Of note for this clone: The antigen this receptor binds is unknown. Base qualities are not provided; no much larger clone lies one nucleotide away.

Study-level results and caveats: Because no day 14 peak-response samples were available, repertoires were characterized only after the peak T cell response. Spike-specific TCR breadth and depth rose significantly after two AZD1222 doses compared with day 0 and with MenACWY recipients. Nearly half of unique spike-specific TCRs reportedly recognized epitopes outside regions mutated in the B.1.351 and B.1.1.7 variants. Participants were mostly white British, with more females than males. The authors suggested clonal diversity may have been underestimated. CD4 TCRs associated with the vaccine covered the entire spike protein, and the dominant responses were in regions 160-218 and 743-854. Only five or six AZD1222 recipients were SARS-CoV-2 seropositive at baseline, limiting conclusions about previously exposed vaccinees. In the small 56-69-year group, the increase in depth fell short of significance, most likely because of low power.

CDR1 and CDR2, looked up from the germline V gene, are MGHDK and SYGVNS. V is cut by 4 bases and J by 2 bases, and the space between the germline ends is 7 bases. Measured from the cysteine to the phenylalanine, the CDR3 is 13 residues long. Only the CDR3 portion is preserved as DNA: 39 bases, with reading frame beginning at the first base. The CDR3 regions of human TCRbeta chains were analyzed by immunosequencing. Regarding the original processing steps: TCRs in the repertoires were matched against a reference library of SARS-CoV-2-specific TCRs that had been generated with the MIRA antigen-specificity platform. Breadth meant the fraction of unique TCRs that were SARS-CoV-2-associated, whereas depth meant the fraction of total T cells that were SARS-CoV-2-associated. Using the MIRA data, every spike-specific TCR was mapped to the spike region that the TCR reacted to and assigned to either a CD4 or a CD8 class. Log10-transformed breadth and depth values were compared by one-way ANOVA with Sidak's multiple comparisons tests. Held by TCRdb, this immuneACCESS table contains in-frame sequences only and omits some clones. Under half of the omission traces to an unresolved V gene where checked; the cause of the rest is unknown. Clone size and V and J calls were adopted from that table, with D and trimming inferred from the DNA. This sample comprises 120,000 or so clones, around 85% of them detected only once. Around 4.6% of the sample belongs to the ten largest clones.

Explained via the paper, the time point label denotes: baseline before first vaccination. Vaccinee samples came from UK trials COV001 and COV002, including a single-blind randomized controlled phase 2/3 trial of AZD1222 (ChAdOx1 nCoV-19) in healthy adults. Trial participant PBMC samples were collected at day 0 and day 28 after the second dose for TCRbeta chain sequencing. The TCR comes from an adult in good health. The sequencing used peripheral blood, collected on day 0 of AZD1222 vaccination. Recombination connected TRBV25-1 to TRBJ2-3, with a tentative D gene TRBD1 over 6 matching bases. The DNA is as follows: TGTGCCAGCAGTGGGGACAACACAGATACGCAGTATTTT. Its amino acids are CASSGDNTDTQYF.